This T cell receptor beta chain came from a study of early T cells in non-severe SARS-CoV-2 infection. At the level of the study: Chains from this unsorted whole-blood bulk RNA could not be paired.

Study-wide points: Lookups in VDJdb leaned toward anti-spike CD8 responses and missed private and CD4 specificities.

This clonotype was counted ten times or more. Its matching antigen is unknown. The V end lost 1 base, the J end lost 6 bases, and 6 bases lay between the germline ends. The germline gives CDR1 LNHDA, CDR2 SQIVND (reference sequence). This CDR3 comprises 13 residues. Attachment of unique molecular identifiers was made to individual cDNA molecules. From the 5' RACE reads, TCRdb called clonotypes with MiXCR, one entry per CDR3 protein. The table includes tens of thousands of distinct CDR3 sequences, about 4.4% detected once. The TCR sequence derives from an adult who was a healthcare worker with PCR-confirmed SARS-CoV-2 infection or an uninfected control (not recorded which). This chain joins TRBV19 and TRBJ2-2; D gene ambiguous. Specimen: whole blood. The CDR3 spells CASSIVYAGELFF. The CDR3 nucleotides are TGTGCCAGTAGTATAGTTTACGCCGGGGAGCTGTTTTTT.